These T cell receptor beta chains were read from a single sample in a study of beta chain features in type 1 diabetes. The assay was immunoSEQ multiplex PCR, and TCRdb's table has in-frame clones only and misses some. The table lists about 47,000 clones, roughly 45% of them singletons. Source material: stem cell memory CD4+ T cells from blood. The origin of the receptors is a man aged 25-45 years with type 1 diabetes. The CDR3 runs from the conserved cysteine through the conserved F or W. D genes are given only for firm matches. Clone size is given for some rows only: seen once, a few or many times, or a class if the clone is expanded.

D gene,clone size,CDR3 length,J gene,V gene,CDR3 DNA,CDR3 protein
TRBD1,NA,14,TRBJ2-7,TRBV29-1,TGCAGCGTTGAAGGACAGGGGGGGACCTACGAGCAGTACTTC,CSVEGQGGTYEQYF
TRBD2,NA,17,TRBJ2-7,TRBV7-9,TGTGCCAGCAGCTTAGCGCGCGCTAGCGGAGTGCGGGGAGAGCAGTACTTC,CASSLARASGVRGEQYF
NA,few,11,TRBJ2-4,TRBV7-9,TGTGCCAGCAGCCGAGAGAACATTCAGTACTTC,CASSRENIQYF
NA,NA,17,TRBJ2-7,TRBV7-3,TGTGCCAGCAGCTCCAATTCCGCGGGATCAAAGGCCTACGAGCAGTACTTC,CASSSNSAGSKAYEQYF
NA,NA,11,TRBJ1-2,TRBV20-1,TGCAGTGCTAGGACTGGAGGGGGCTACACCTTC,CSARTGGGYTF
NA,few,14,TRBJ1-1,TRBV13,TGTGCCAGCAGCCTCGCACAGGGCTCGGCTGAAGCTTTCTTT,CASSLAQGSAEAFF
NA,few,13,TRBJ2-3,TRBV2,TGTGCCAGCAGTGACGAAGGGGCAGATACGCAGTATTTT,CASSDEGADTQYF
NA,NA,16,TRBJ2-1,TRBV6-5,TGTGCCAGCAGTTACTCGAGGGCTCGGCTGGCCAATGAGCAGTTCTTC,CASSYSRARLANEQFF
NA,few,16,TRBJ2-7,TRBV7-9,TGTGCCAGCAGCTTAGTTCTGGGGCCGAGCTCCTACGAGCAGTACTTC,CASSLVLGPSSYEQYF
NA,few,13,TRBJ2-7,TRBV6-6,TGTGCCAGCAGTTACGAGACACTCTACGAGCAGTACTTC,CASSYETLYEQYF
NA,NA,14,TRBJ2-1,TRBV28,TGTGCCACCACGCGGGGCGCTTCCTACAATGAGCAGTTCTTC,CATTRGASYNEQFF
TRBD2,few,20,TRBJ2-3,TRBV5-1,TGCGCCAGCAGCTTGTTCCCGCCGGGACTAGCGGGGAGCTACACAGATACGCAGTATTTT,CASSLFPPGLAGSYTDTQYF
TRBD2,NA,15,TRBJ2-1,TRBV9,TGTGCCAGCACAACTAGCGGAAGCTCCTACAATGAGCAGTTCTTC,CASTTSGSSYNEQFF
NA,NA,14,TRBJ2-7,TRBV15,TGTGCCACCAGGTCGGGTCCCCACTCCTACGAGCAGTACTTC,CATRSGPHSYEQYF
NA,NA,15,TRBJ2-7,TRBV9,TGTGCCAGCAGCCCCCACAGCTTTAACTCCTACGAGCAGTACTTC,CASSPHSFNSYEQYF
NA,NA,13,TRBJ2-5,TRBV27,TGTGCCAGCAGTAAAACAGGGCGAGAGACCCAGTACTTC,CASSKTGRETQYF
TRBD1,few,14,TRBJ2-7,TRBV28,TGTGCCAGCAGGGGACAGGGGGACTCCTACGAGCAGTACTTC,CASRGQGDSYEQYF
NA,NA,14,TRBJ1-5,TRBV7-2,TGTGCCAGCGGGCGGGATTCGGGCAATCAGCCCCAGCATTTT,CASGRDSGNQPQHF
NA,few,17,TRBJ2-1,TRBV29-1,TGCAGCGTTGAACCAAGGGGCAGCCCGAGCTCCTACAATGAGCAGTTCTTC,CSVEPRGSPSSYNEQFF
TRBD1,NA,14,TRBJ1-2,TRBV2,TGTGCCAGCTCGACCGGGACAGGGGACTATGGCTACACCTTC,CASSTGTGDYGYTF
NA,few,14,TRBJ2-7,TRBV5-1,TGCGCCAGCAGCCGTCGGACACCTTCCTACGAGCAGTACTTC,CASSRRTPSYEQYF
NA,NA,16,TRBJ2-2,TRBV2,TGTGCCAGCAGCAGGAGGGCGCTAGTAAACACCGGGGAGCTGTTTTTT,CASSRRALVNTGELFF
TRBD1,NA,15,TRBJ2-7,TRBV28,TGTGCCAGCAGTTCCAACGGACAGGGGTTCTACGAGCAGTACTTC,CASSSNGQGFYEQYF
TRBD1,NA,15,TRBJ2-1,TRBV27,TGTGCCAGCAGTTTACGGGGACAGGGTTGGCAGGGGCAGTTCTTC,CASSLRGQGWQGQFF
NA,few,11,TRBJ2-7,TRBV7-9,TGTGCCAGCAGTCCCAGCTACGAGCAGTACTTC,CASSPSYEQYF
NA,NA,13,TRBJ2-3,TRBV7-6,TGTGCCAGCAGCCCCGGGACACAGAATACGCAGTATTTT,CASSPGTQNTQYF
NA,NA,14,TRBJ1-1,TRBV18,TGTGCCAGCTCACCGGTGAGCATGAACACTGAAGCTTTCTTT,CASSPVSMNTEAFF
TRBD1,NA,14,TRBJ2-7,TRBV6-5,TGTGCCAGCAGTTCAACAGGGGGCTCGACAAAGCGGTACTTC,CASSSTGGSTKRYF
TRBD1,NA,16,TRBJ2-2,TRBV2,TGTGCCAGCAGCCGACAGGGGGCCTTGAACACCGGGGAGCTGTTTTTT,CASSRQGALNTGELFF
NA,few,12,TRBJ2-7,TRBV5-1,TGCGCCAGCAGCTCGCAGGGAAACGAGCAGTACTTC,CASSSQGNEQYF
TRBD2,NA,14,TRBJ2-2,TRBV7-2,TGTGCCAGCACCCCGGGGGGGGGAATCGGGGAGCTGTTTTTT,CASTPGGGIGELFF
TRBD2,NA,11,TRBJ2-3,TRBV9,TGTGCCAGCAGTAGCGGGACTACGCAGTATTTT,CASSSGTTQYF
NA,NA,14,TRBJ2-5,TRBV7-9,TGTGCCAGCAGCTTAGTCTCGGTGCAAGAGGCCCAGTACTTC,CASSLVSVQEAQYF
NA,NA,13,TRBJ2-6,TRBV7-2,TGTGCCAGCAGGGCATCGGGGGCCAACGTCCTGACTTTC,CASRASGANVLTF
NA,NA,16,TRBJ2-1,TRBV21-1,TGTGCCAGCAGCAAAGAGGGACAGGCGCACTACAATGAGCAGTTCTTC,CASSKEGQAHYNEQFF
TRBD2,NA,15,TRBJ2-1,TRBV27,TGTGCCAGCAGTTTTGGCGGGAGCAGATACAATGAGCAGTTCTTC,CASSFGGSRYNEQFF
TRBD2,few,12,TRBJ2-1,TRBV19,TGTGCCAGTAGCCCGGGGAGGGGTGAGCAGTTCTTC,CASSPGRGEQFF
TRBD1,NA,15,TRBJ1-3,TRBV27,TGTGCCAGCAGTCAAACGGGACAGTCTGGAAACACCATATATTTT,CASSQTGQSGNTIYF
NA,NA,13,TRBJ1-1,TRBV5-1,TGCGCCAGCAGCGGCGACAGGTCCACTGAAGCTTTCTTT,CASSGDRSTEAFF
TRBD2,few,15,TRBJ2-5,TRBV6-6,TGTGCCAGCAGACTCGGACTAGCGGGAGGAGAGACCCAGTACTTC,CASRLGLAGGETQYF
TRBD2,few,17,TRBJ2-5,TRBV5-1,TGCGCCAGCAGCTTGACGACTAGCGGGAGATCGGGGGAGACCCAGTACTTC,CASSLTTSGRSGETQYF
NA,few,15,TRBJ2-7,TRBV7-9,TGTGCCAGCAGCTTAGAGGGGCAGGCTTTCTACGAGCAGTACTTC,CASSLEGQAFYEQYF
NA,NA,15,TRBJ2-1,TRBV7-9,TGTGCCAGCAGCTTGAGGCTTAGCTCCTACAATGAGCAGTTCTTC,CASSLRLSSYNEQFF
TRBD1,NA,15,TRBJ2-2,TRBV2,TGTGCCAGCAGAAGGGACAGGGCGGGTGGCGGGGAGCTGTTTTTT,CASRRDRAGGGELFF
TRBD1,NA,12,TRBJ1-1,TRBV18,TGTGCCAGCTCACCAGGGACAGGAGAAGCTTTCTTT,CASSPGTGEAFF
TRBD2,NA,12,TRBJ2-1,TRBV19,TGTGCCAGTAAGACTAGCGGGATCGAGCAGTTCTTC,CASKTSGIEQFF
NA,few,13,TRBJ2-5,TRBV28,TGTGCCAGCAGCCGCAGCGGACAAGAGACCCAGTACTTC,CASSRSGQETQYF
NA,NA,14,TRBJ1-1,TRBV27,TGTGCCAGCAGTTTAACGCTTACAGGGTCTAAGGCTTTCTTT,CASSLTLTGSKAFF
NA,NA,16,TRBJ2-1,TRBV7-9,TGTGCCAGCAGCCGCTACGGAGTCCTCTCCTACAATGAGCAGTTCTTC,CASSRYGVLSYNEQFF
NA,few,12,TRBJ2-7,TRBV2,TGTGCCAGCACGGTCCAAACCTACGAGCAGTACTTC,CASTVQTYEQYF
TRBD1,NA,15,TRBJ2-1,TRBV7-3,TGTGCCAGCAGCTTCGGGACAGGGGTTTACAATGAGCAGTTCTTC,CASSFGTGVYNEQFF
TRBD2,few,15,TRBJ2-1,TRBV19,TGTGCCAGTAGTATCCAAGCGGGAGGGCACCATGAGCAGTTCTTC,CASSIQAGGHHEQFF
NA,NA,12,TRBJ2-7,TRBV5-1,TGCGCCAGCAGCTTCAGTTCTGGCGAGCAGTACTTC,CASSFSSGEQYF
NA,NA,14,TRBJ2-7,TRBV27,TGTGCCAGCAGTTTAAGTCAGGGGACCTACGAGCAGTACTTC,CASSLSQGTYEQYF
NA,NA,12,TRBJ1-5,TRBV28,TGTGCCAGCAGCTATAGCAATCAGCCCCAGCATTTT,CASSYSNQPQHF